These T cell receptor beta chains were read from a single sample in a study of cytomegalovirus exposure and HLA in healthy donors. Method: immunoSEQ multiplex PCR; TCRdb's copy keeps in-frame clones and lacks some. The sample lists about 80,000 clones, approximately 62% occurring once. Source material: PBMCs. The receptor source for this set is a male donor in good health and CMV-seropositive. Both conserved end residues are part of each CDR3. D genes are given only for firm matches. Clone size is given for some rows only: seen once, a few or many times, or a class if the clone is expanded.

D gene | J gene | V gene | clone size | CDR3 protein | CDR3 DNA
NA | TRBJ2-3 | TRBV7-9 | NA | CASSFGLTAETQYF | TGTGCCAGCAGCTTCGGACTGACCGCGGAGACGCAGTATTTT
NA | TRBJ1-1 | TRBV6-5 | few | CASSYVANTEAFF | TGTGCCAGCAGTTATGTGGCCAACACTGAAGCTTTCTTT
NA | TRBJ2-5 | TRBV19 | NA | CASSIRGLGIRETQYF | TGTGCCAGTAGTATACGCGGCTTAGGCATACGGGAGACCCAGTACTTC
TRBD1 | TRBJ1-1 | TRBV6-1 | NA | CASSAGQGTEAFF | TGTGCCAGCAGTGCCGGACAGGGGACTGAAGCTTTCTTT
TRBD1 | TRBJ1-1 | TRBV10-3 | NA | CAISPGQPDGAEAFF | TGTGCCATCAGTCCGGGACAGCCTGATGGGGCTGAAGCTTTCTTT
NA | TRBJ2-5 | TRBV4-2 | NA | CASSQEDKVLQETQYF | TGTGCCAGCAGCCAAGAAGACAAAGTTCTACAAGAGACCCAGTACTTC
NA | TRBJ2-4 | TRBV15 | NA | CATRTGEEDIQYF | TGTGCCACCCGTACAGGGGAGGAGGACATTCAGTACTTC
NA | TRBJ2-7 | TRBV5-5 | few | CASRQAYEQYF | TGTGCCAGCAGACAGGCCTACGAGCAGTACTTC
NA | TRBJ2-7 | TRBV12-2 | NA | CASRTRQVEQYF | TGTGCAAGTCGCACACGACAGGTCGAGCAGTACTTC
TRBD2 | TRBJ2-3 | TRBV7-2 | NA | CASSLALAGGGADTQYF | TGTGCCAGCAGCTTAGCCCTAGCGGGGGGAGGGGCAGATACGCAGTATTTT
NA | TRBJ2-1 | TRBV5-4 | few | CASSPSSYNEQFF | TGTGCCAGCAGCCCTTCGTCCTACAATGAGCAGTTCTTC
TRBD2 | TRBJ2-2 | TRBV7-3 | NA | CASSLSGGRTGELFF | TGTGCCAGCAGCTTAAGCGGCGGGAGGACCGGGGAGCTGTTTTTT
NA | TRBJ2-7 | TRBV5-1 | NA | CASSSLLQGSLDEQYF | TGCGCCAGCAGCTCCCTTCTCCAGGGGTCATTAGACGAGCAGTACTTC
TRBD1 | TRBJ1-1 | TRBV30 | few | CAWDQGGTEAFF | TGTGCCTGGGACCAGGGGGGCACTGAAGCTTTCTTT
NA | TRBJ1-5 | TRBV18 | NA | CASSPGTNQPQHF | TGTGCCAGCTCACCGGGCACTAATCAGCCCCAGCATTTT
NA | TRBJ2-1 | TRBV30 | NA | CAWSVGGLEQFF | TGTGCCTGGAGTGTGGGCGGGCTCGAGCAGTTCTTC
TRBD1 | TRBJ1-5 | TRBV25-1 | few | CASRGQGNQPQHF | TGTGCCAGCAGGGGACAGGGTAATCAGCCCCAGCATTTT
TRBD1 | TRBJ2-1 | TRBV5-4 | NA | CASSLVDRVGNEQFF | TGTGCCAGCAGCTTAGTGGACAGGGTAGGAAATGAGCAGTTCTTC
NA | TRBJ2-2 | TRBV7-9 | few | CASSIRTETGELFF | TGTGCCAGCAGCATACGGACAGAAACCGGGGAGCTGTTTTTT
NA | TRBJ2-2 | TRBV5-8 | NA | CASGLSPAGELFF | TGTGCCAGCGGGCTGAGCCCGGCCGGGGAGCTGTTTTTT
NA | TRBJ1-2 | TRBV6-5 | NA | CATRKNRGGEGYTF | TGTGCCACCCGAAAGAACCGGGGGGGGGAAGGCTACACCTTC
NA | TRBJ2-7 | TRBV27 | NA | CASSETERLYEQYF | TGTGCCAGCAGTGAGACGGAGCGCCTCTACGAGCAGTACTTC
TRBD2 | TRBJ2-1 | TRBV7-2 | NA | CASSSPSGSSDEQFF | TGTGCCAGCAGCTCCCCTAGCGGGAGTAGCGATGAGCAGTTCTTC
NA | TRBJ1-2 | TRBV6-1 | few | CASSRTDYYGYTF | TGTGCCAGCAGTCGGACAGACTACTATGGCTACACCTTC
NA | TRBJ2-2 | TRBV7-9 | NA | CSSSLVGLNTGELFF | TGTTCCAGCAGCTTGGTGGGCCTCAACACCGGGGAGCTGTTTTTT
NA | TRBJ2-1 | TRBV28 | NA | CASSLIQQINEQFF | TGTGCCAGCAGTTTAATACAGCAGATCAATGAGCAGTTCTTC
NA | TRBJ2-7 | TRBV5-6 | NA | CASSHSDGADPFSYEQYF | TGTGCCAGCAGCCACTCCGACGGAGCAGACCCTTTCTCCTACGAGCAGTACTTC
NA | TRBJ2-2 | TRBV28 | once | CASSTGHTFTGELFF | TGTGCCAGCAGTACGGGACACACCTTTACCGGGGAGCTGTTTTTT
NA | TRBJ1-5 | TRBV2 | NA | CASSAEVQPQHF | TGTGCCAGCAGTGCCGAGGTCCAGCCCCAGCATTTT
NA | TRBJ1-1 | TRBV28 | NA | CASSLRAARGTEAFF | TGTGCCAGCAGTTTGAGGGCAGCCCGGGGGACTGAAGCTTTCTTT
NA | TRBJ2-1 | TRBV30 | NA | CAWSISTREQFF | TGTGCCTGGAGTATCTCCACACGTGAGCAGTTCTTC
TRBD2 | TRBJ2-2 | TRBV30 | NA | CAWKGLAANTGELFF | TGTGCCTGGAAAGGACTAGCAGCGAACACCGGGGAGCTGTTTTTT
NA | TRBJ1-5 | TRBV19 | NA | CASSSRWRGSNQPQHF | TGTGCCAGTAGTTCCCGTTGGAGGGGAAGCAATCAGCCCCAGCATTTT
TRBD1 | TRBJ2-5 | TRBV5-1 | few | CASSFRDRDSETQYF | TGCGCCAGCAGCTTCCGGGACAGGGATAGCGAGACCCAGTACTTC
TRBD1 | TRBJ1-5 | TRBV18 | few | CASSAGQVPNQPQHF | TGTGCCAGCTCAGCAGGACAGGTCCCCAATCAGCCCCAGCATTTT
NA | TRBJ2-1 | TRBV5-4 | once | CASTAGARSYNEQFF | TGTGCCAGCACCGCGGGGGCCCGCTCCTACAATGAGCAGTTCTTC
TRBD1 | TRBJ2-1 | TRBV19 | NA | CASSQEWGQGIGEQFF | TGTGCCAGTAGCCAGGAATGGGGACAGGGAATCGGAGAGCAGTTCTTC
TRBD2 | TRBJ2-1 | TRBV9 | NA | CASSVRSGSSYNEQFF | TGTGCCAGCAGCGTCCGCAGCGGGAGCTCCTACAATGAGCAGTTCTTC
TRBD1 | TRBJ1-2 | TRBV5-4 | few | CASSAQGSGYGYTF | TGTGCCAGCAGCGCACAGGGGTCGGGCTATGGCTACACCTTC
TRBD2 | TRBJ2-3 | TRBV9 | NA | CASSPATSGGGDTQYF | TGTGCCAGCAGCCCGGCGACTAGCGGGGGGGGAGATACGCAGTATTTT
NA | TRBJ1-4 | TRBV30 | few | CAFAEGLNYGNEKLFF | TGTGCCTTTGCGGAGGGTTTAAACTACGGTAATGAAAAACTGTTTTTT
TRBD1 | TRBJ1-2 | TRBV7-9 | NA | CASSLPGEGAYGYTF | TGTGCCAGCAGCTTACCCGGAGAGGGGGCCTATGGCTACACCTTC
NA | TRBJ1-1 | TRBV6-1 | NA | CASSEPGRPPFF | TGTGCCAGCAGTGAGCCAGGGCGACCACCTTTCTTT
NA | TRBJ1-1 | TRBV11-3 | NA | CASSLDRSTEALF | TGTGCCAGCAGCTTAGATCGGAGCACTGAAGCTCTCTTT
NA | TRBJ2-7 | TRBV5-4 | NA | CASRRAGLLHEQYF | TGTGCCAGCAGACGGGCGGGACTCTTGCACGAGCAGTACTTC
NA | TRBJ2-7 | TRBV5-6 | NA | CASSWGVYEQYF | TGTGCCAGCAGCTGGGGGGTGTACGAGCAGTACTTC
NA | TRBJ1-4 | TRBV6-5 | NA | CASSYDSSRGEKLFF | TGTGCCAGCAGTTACGACAGTTCCCGAGGTGAAAAACTGTTTTTT